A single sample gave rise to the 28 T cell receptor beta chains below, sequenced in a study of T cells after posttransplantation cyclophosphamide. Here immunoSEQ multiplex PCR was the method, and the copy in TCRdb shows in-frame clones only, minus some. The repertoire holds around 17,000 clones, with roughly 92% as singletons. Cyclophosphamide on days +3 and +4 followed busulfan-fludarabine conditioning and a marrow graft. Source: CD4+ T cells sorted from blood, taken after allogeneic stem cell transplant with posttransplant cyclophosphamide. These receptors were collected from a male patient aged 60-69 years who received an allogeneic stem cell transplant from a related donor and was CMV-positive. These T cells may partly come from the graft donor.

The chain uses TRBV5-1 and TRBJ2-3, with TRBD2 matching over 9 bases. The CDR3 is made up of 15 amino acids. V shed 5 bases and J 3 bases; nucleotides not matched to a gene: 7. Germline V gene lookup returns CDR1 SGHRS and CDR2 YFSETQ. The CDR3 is CASSWSGGQTDTQYF. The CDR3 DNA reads TGCGCCAGCAGTTGGAGCGGGGGGCAGACAGATACGCAGTATTTT.

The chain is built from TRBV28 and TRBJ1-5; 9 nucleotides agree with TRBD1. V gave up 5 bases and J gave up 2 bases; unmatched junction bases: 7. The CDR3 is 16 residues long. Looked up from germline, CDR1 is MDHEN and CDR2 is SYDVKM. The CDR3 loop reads CASSRTGGVGNQPQHF. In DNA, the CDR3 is TGTGCCAGCAGTCGAACAGGGGGCGTCGGCAATCAGCCCCAGCATTTT.

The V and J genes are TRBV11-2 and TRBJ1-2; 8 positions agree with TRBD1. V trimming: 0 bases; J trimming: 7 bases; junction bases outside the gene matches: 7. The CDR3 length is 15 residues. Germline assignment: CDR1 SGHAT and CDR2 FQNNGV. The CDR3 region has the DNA TGTGCCAGCAGCTTAGATCAGGGGGCATTCGCTGGCTACACCTTC. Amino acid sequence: CASSLDQGAFAGYTF.

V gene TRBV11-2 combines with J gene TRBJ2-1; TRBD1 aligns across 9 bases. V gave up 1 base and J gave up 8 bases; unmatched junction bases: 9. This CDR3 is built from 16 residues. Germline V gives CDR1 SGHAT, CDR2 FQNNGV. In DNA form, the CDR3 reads TGTGCCAGCAGCTTAGGGGGCGGGACAGGGAGGGATGAGCAGTTCTTC. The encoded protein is CASSLGGGTGRDEQFF. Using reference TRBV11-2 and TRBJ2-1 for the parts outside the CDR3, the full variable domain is EAGVAQSPRYKIIEKRQSVAFWCNPISGHATLYWYQQILGQGPKLLIQFQNNGVVDDSQLPKDRFSAERLKGVDSTLKIQPAKLEDSAVYLCASSLGGGTGRDEQFFGPGTRLTVL.

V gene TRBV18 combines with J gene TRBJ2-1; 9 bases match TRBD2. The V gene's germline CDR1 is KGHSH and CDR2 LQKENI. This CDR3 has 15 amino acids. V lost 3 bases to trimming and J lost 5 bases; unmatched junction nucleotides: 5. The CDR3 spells CASSPRTSDNNEQFF. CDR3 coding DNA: TGTGCCAGCTCACCTCGGACTAGCGACAACAATGAGCAGTTCTTC. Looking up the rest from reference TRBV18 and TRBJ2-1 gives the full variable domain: NAGVMQNPRHLVRRRGQEARLRCSPMKGHSHVYWYRQLPEEGLKFMVYLQKENIIDESGMPKERFSAEFPKEGPSILRIQQVVRGDSAAYFCASSPRTSDNNEQFFGPGTRLTVL.

CDR3 bases: TGTGCCAGCAGCTCCGGGACAGGGGGGGATGAGCAGTTCTTC. Translation gives CASSSGTGGDEQFF. The gene calls are TRBV11-1 and TRBJ2-1; 11 positions match TRBD1. This CDR3 region has 14 residues. Germline values: CDR1 SGHAT, CDR2 FQDESV (reference sequence). Losses at the gene ends were 4 bases for V and 8 bases for J; bases not matched to a gene: 4.

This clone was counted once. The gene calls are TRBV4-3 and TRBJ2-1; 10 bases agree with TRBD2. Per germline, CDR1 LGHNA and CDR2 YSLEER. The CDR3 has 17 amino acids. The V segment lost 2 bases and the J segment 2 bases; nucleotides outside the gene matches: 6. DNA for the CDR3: TGCGCCAGCAGCCAACTGGGACTAGCGCTGACCTACAATGAGCAGTTCTTC. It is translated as CASSQLGLALTYNEQFF.

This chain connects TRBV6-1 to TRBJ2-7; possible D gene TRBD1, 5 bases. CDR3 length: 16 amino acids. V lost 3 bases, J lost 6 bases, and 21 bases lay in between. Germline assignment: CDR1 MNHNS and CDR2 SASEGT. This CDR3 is CASSDWNRKPSREQYF. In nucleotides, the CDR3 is TGTGCCAGCAGTGATTGGAACAGGAAACCGTCTCGCGAGCAGTACTTC.

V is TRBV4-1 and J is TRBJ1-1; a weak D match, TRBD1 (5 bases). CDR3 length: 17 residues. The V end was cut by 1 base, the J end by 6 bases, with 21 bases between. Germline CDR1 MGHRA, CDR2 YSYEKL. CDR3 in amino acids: CASSQVRLGGRGPEAFF. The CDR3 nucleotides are TGCGCCAGCAGCCAAGTTCGTTTGGGGGGTAGAGGGCCTGAAGCTTTCTTT.

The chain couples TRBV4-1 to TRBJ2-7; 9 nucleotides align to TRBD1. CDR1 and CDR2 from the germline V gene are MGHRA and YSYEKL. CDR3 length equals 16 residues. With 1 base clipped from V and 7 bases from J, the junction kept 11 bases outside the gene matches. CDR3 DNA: TGCGCCAGCAGCCAAGCCCCGGACAGGGGCCTGTGGGAGCAGTACTTC. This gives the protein CASSQAPDRGLWEQYF.

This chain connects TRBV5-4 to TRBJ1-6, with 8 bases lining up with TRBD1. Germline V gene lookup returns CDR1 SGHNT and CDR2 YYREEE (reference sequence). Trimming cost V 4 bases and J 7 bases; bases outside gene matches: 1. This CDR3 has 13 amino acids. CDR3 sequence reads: CASSRTGNSPLHF. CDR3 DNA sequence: TGTGCCAGCAGCCGGACAGGGAATTCACCCCTCCACTTT.

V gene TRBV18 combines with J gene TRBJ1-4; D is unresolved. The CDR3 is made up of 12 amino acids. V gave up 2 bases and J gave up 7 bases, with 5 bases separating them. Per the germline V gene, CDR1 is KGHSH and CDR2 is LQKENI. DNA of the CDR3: TGTGCCAGCTCACCAGTCGGTGAAAAACTGTTTTTT. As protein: CASSPVGEKLFF.

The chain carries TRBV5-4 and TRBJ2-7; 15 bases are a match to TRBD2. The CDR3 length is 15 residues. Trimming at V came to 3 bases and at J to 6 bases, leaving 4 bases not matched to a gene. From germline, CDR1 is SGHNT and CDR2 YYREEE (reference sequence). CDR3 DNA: TGTGCCAGCAGCTCCTGGACTAGCGGGGGGGCCGAGCAGTACTTC. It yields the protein CASSSWTSGGAEQYF.

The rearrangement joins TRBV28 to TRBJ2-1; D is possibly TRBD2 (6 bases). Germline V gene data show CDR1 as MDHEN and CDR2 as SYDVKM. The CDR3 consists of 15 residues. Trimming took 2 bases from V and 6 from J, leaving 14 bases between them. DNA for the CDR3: TGTGCCAGCAGTTTAGGAGGTAGGGACTCCAATGAGCAGTTCTTC. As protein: CASSLGGRDSNEQFF.

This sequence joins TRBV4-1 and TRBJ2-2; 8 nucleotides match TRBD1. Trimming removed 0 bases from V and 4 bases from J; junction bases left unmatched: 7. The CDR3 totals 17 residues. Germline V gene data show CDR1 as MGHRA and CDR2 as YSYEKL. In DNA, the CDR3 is TGCGCCAGCAGCCAAGATCGCAGGGGGCTCGGCACCGGGGAGCTGTTTTTT. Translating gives CASSQDRRGLGTGELFF.

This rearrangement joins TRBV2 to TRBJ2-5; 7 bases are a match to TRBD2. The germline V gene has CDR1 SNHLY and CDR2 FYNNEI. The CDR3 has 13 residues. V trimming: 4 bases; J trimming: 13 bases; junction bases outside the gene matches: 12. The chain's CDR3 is CASSAGLAEIWYF. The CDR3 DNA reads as TGTGCCAGCAGTGCAGGTCTAGCGGAAATCTGGTACTTC. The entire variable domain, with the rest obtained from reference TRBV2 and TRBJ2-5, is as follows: EPEVTQTPSHQVTQMGQEVILRCVPISNHLYFYWYRQILGQKVEFLVSFYNNEISEKSEIFDDQFSVERPDGSNFTLKIRSTKLEDSAMYFCASSAGLAEIWYFGPGTRLLVL.

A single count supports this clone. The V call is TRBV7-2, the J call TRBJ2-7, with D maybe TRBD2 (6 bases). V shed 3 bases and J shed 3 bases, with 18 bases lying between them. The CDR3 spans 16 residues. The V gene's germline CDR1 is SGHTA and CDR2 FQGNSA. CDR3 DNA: TGTGCCAGCAGCTTGGGTACTAGCTCCCCGTTCTACGAGCAGTACTTC. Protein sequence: CASSLGTSSPFYEQYF.

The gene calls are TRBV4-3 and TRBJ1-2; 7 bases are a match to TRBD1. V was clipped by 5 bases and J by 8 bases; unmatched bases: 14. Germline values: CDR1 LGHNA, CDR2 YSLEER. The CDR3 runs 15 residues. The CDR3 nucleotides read TGCGCCAGCAGCACCCAGTGGGACAGCCCAGGCGGCTACACCTTC. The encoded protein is CASSTQWDSPGGYTF.

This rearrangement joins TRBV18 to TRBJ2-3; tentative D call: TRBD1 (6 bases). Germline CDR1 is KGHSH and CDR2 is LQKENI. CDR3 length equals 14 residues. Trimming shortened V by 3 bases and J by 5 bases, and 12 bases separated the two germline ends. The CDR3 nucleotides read TGTGCCAGCTCACCCTACAGGGTGATAGATACGCAGTATTTT. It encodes CASSPYRVIDTQYF.

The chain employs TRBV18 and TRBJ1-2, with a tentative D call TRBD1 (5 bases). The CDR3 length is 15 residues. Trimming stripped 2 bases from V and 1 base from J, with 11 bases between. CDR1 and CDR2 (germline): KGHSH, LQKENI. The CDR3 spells CASSPRNQGNYGYTF. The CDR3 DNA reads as TGTGCCAGCTCACCAAGAAACCAGGGTAACTATGGCTACACCTTC.

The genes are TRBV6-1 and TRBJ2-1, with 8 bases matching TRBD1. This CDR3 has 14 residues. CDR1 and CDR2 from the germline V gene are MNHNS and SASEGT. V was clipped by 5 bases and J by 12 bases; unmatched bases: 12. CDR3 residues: CASSPSTGGLVQFF. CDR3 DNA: TGTGCCAGCAGTCCTTCCACAGGGGGGTTGGTGCAGTTCTTC.

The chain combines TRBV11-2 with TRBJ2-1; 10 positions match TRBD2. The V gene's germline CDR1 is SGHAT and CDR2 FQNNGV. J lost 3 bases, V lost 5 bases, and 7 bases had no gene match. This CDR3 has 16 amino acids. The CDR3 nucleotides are TGTGCCAGCAGCGCTCTAGCGGGGGCCTTCTACAATGAGCAGTTCTTC. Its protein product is CASSALAGAFYNEQFF.

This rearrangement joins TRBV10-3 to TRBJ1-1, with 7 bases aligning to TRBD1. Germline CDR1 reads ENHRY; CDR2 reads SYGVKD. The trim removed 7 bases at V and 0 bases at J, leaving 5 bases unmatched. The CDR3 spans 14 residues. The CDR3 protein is CAIMQGDLNTEAFF. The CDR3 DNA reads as TGTGCCATCATGCAGGGGGATTTGAACACTGAAGCTTTCTTT.

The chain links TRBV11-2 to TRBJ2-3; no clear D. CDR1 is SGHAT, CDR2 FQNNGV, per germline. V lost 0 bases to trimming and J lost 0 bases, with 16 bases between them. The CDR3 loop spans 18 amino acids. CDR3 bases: TGTGCCAGCAGCTTAGATCTGTCAGGTGTAGATAGCACAGATACGCAGTATTTT. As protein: CASSLDLSGVDSTDTQYF.

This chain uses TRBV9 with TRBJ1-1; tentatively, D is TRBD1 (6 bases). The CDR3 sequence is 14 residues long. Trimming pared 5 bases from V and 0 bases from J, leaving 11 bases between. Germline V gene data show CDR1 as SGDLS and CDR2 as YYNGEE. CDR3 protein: CASRPGDMNTEAFF. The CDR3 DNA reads TGTGCCAGCAGGCCAGGGGACATGAACACTGAAGCTTTCTTT.

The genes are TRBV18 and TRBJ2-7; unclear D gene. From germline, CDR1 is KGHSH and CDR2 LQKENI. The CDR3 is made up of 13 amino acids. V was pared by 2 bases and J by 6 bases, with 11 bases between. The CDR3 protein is CASSPDTVGEQYF. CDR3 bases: TGTGCCAGCTCACCAGACACAGTGGGCGAGCAGTACTTC.

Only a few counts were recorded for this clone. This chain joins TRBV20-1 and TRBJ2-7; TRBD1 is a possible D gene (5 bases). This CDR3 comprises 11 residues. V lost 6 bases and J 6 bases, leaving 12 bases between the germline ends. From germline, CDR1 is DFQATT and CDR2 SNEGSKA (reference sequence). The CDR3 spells CSANRRGEQYF. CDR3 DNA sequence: TGCAGTGCGAACAGGAGAGGCGAGCAGTACTTC.

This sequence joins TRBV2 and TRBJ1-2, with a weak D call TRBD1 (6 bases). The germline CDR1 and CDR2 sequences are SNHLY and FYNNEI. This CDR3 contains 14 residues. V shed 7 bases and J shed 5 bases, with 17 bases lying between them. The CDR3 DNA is TGTGCCAGCACCCCCTTGACAGGTTTTTATGGCTACACCTTC. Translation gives CASTPLTGFYGYTF.